This T cell receptor (beta chain) derives from a study of T cell changes during pregnancy in multiple sclerosis. Germline V gene data show CDR1 as GTSNPN and CDR2 as SVGIG (reference sequence). The CDR3 has 14 amino acids. J gave up 4 bases and V 4 bases, and 10 bases lay outside the gene matches. This table comes from immunoSEQ multiplex PCR, and its TCRdb copy is limited to in-frame clones, with some not included. There are fewer than 85,000 clones in the sample; around 96% occur only once, and more than 0.85% lies in the top ten. The material was peripheral blood, obtained in the second trimester of pregnancy. The genes are TRBV30 and TRBJ2-7; 7 nucleotides align to TRBD2. This TCR derives from a female donor with multiple sclerosis, enrolled in a pregnancy study. In nucleotides, the CDR3 is TGTGCCTGGACCCCGGGGAGGGGTCCGTACGAGCAGTACTTC. This codes for CAWTPGRGPYEQYF.